This TCR beta chain was sequenced for a study of radiotherapy plus CTLA-4 blockade in lung cancer. The wider study: For 15% to 20% of patients, objective responses occurred, and about 33% had disease control.

Whole-study results and caveats: Strongest reported response predictors: early blood clone changes and post-radiation interferon-beta.

A word on this clone: The antigen is not known.

TCRdb's copy holds only in-frame clones and misses some; the assay was immunoSEQ multiplex PCR. Here the sample spans about 77,000 clones, roughly 70% being singletons. This CDR3 region has 12 residues. Per germline, CDR1 SGHVS and CDR2 FQNEAQ. Trimming removed 5 bases at V and 0 bases at J, with 5 bases between. The gene calls are TRBV7-8 and TRBJ2-7; D gene unclear. The input for sequencing was peripheral blood, taken from a patient treated with radiotherapy plus ipilimumab. The TCR comes from a human donor with non-small cell lung cancer whose response to radiotherapy plus ipilimumab could not be evaluated. The CDR3 sequence: CASSLSSYEQYF. As DNA, the CDR3 is TGTGCCAGCAGCCTGAGCTCCTACGAGCAGTACTTC.